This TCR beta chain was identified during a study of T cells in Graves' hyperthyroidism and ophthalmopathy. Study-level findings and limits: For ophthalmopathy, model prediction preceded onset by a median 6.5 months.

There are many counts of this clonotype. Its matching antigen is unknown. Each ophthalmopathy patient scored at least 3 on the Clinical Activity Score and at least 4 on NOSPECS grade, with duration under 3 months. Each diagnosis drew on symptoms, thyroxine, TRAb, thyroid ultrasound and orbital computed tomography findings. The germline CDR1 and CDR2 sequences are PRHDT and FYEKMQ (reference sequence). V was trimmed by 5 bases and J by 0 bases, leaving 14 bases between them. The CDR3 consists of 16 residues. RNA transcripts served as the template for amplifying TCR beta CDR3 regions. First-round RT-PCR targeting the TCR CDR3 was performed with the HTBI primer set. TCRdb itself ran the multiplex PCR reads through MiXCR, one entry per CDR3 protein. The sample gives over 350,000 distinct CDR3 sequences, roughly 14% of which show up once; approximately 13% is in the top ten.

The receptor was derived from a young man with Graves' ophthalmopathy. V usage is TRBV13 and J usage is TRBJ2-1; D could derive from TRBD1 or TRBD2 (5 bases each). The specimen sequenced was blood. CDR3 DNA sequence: TGTGCCAGCAGCGTTAGGGCAGGGAGCTCCTACAATGAGCAGTTCTTC. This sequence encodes CASSVRAGSSYNEQFF.